This TCR beta chain is drawn from a study of T-cell reconstitution after alpha-beta-depleted transplantation in children. This clonotype was seen only a few times. Unique molecular identifiers were built into the TCRbeta library. TCRdb reanalysed the PCR reads using MiXCR and keeps one entry per CDR3 protein. Of roughly 300,000 distinct CDR3 sequences in the sample, around 10% were seen once. CDR3 length: 19 amino acids. Unmatched junction bases numbered 18, after V lost 3 bases and J lost 5 bases. CDR1 is SGHDT and CDR2 is YYEEEE in the germline V gene. This sample comprised PBMCs from the stem cell graft donor, obtained from the stem cell graft. The chain is built from TRBV5-6 and TRBJ2-5; TRBD2 matches 11 bases. This receptor was obtained from a human donor who donated a stem cell graft to a child with acute lymphoblastic leukemia. The CDR3 reads CASSSDFELAGVRGETQYF. The CDR3, as DNA: TGTGCCAGCAGCTCCGATTTTGAACTAGCGGGAGTGAGAGGGGAGACCCAGTACTTC. The variable domain in full, completed from reference TRBV5-6 and TRBJ2-5, reads DAGVTQSPTHLIKTRGQQVTLRCSPKSGHDTVSWYQQALGQGPQFIFQYYEEEERQRGNFPDRFSGHQFPNYSSELNVNALLLGDSALYLCASSSDFELAGVRGETQYFGPGTRLLVL.